The 8 T cell receptor beta chains below were found in one sample sequenced in a study of identifying expanded T cells in peripheral blood. Some clones are missing from TCRdb's copy, which holds only in-frame ones; the method was immunoSEQ multiplex PCR. The sample carries about 100,000 clones, approximately 90% recorded once. Specimen: blood. All receptors come from a person aged 18 to 70 in good health.

This chain links TRBV11-2 with TRBJ2-3, with 8 nucleotides matching TRBD2. Germline assignment: CDR1 SGHAT and CDR2 FQNNGV. The length of the CDR3 is 17 residues. The V and J ends lost 0 bases and 6 bases, in that order; junction bases with no gene match: 11. The CDR3 here is CASSLDYRGLVVDTQYF. The CDR3 nucleotides read TGTGCCAGCAGCTTAGATTATCGGGGACTAGTGGTGGATACGCAGTATTTT.

The chain links TRBV6-6 to TRBJ2-7; D is undetermined. The CDR3 consists of 11 residues. Germline V lookup: CDR1 MNHNY, CDR2 SVGAGI (reference sequence). Trimming cost V 7 bases and J 7 bases, with 11 bases left between them. CDR3 in amino acids: CASTYNWEQYF. Written as DNA, the CDR3 is TGTGCCAGCACCTACAATTGGGAGCAGTACTTC.

The rearrangement uses TRBV15 and TRBJ1-5, with D hard to call. CDR1 and CDR2 from the germline V gene are LNHNV and YYDKDF (reference sequence). V lost 1 base and J 6 bases, leaving 13 bases between the germline ends. The CDR3 loop spans 15 amino acids. The CDR3 is CATSRGRAQSQPQHF. CDR3 nucleotide sequence: TGTGCCACCAGCAGAGGAAGGGCCCAATCTCAGCCCCAGCATTTT.

The J gene is TRBJ1-2, the V gene TRBV6-6; no reliable D call. The germline V gene encodes CDR1 MNHNY and CDR2 SVGAGI (reference sequence). V lost 5 bases and J 5 bases, leaving 18 bases between the germline ends. This CDR3 region has 15 residues. The CDR3, as DNA: TGTGCCAGCAGTCTGTTGCAATCAACGATATATGGCTACACCTTC. Its translation is CASSLLQSTIYGYTF.

This rearrangement joins TRBV14 to TRBJ1-2; TRBD1 agrees at 7 bases. V was clipped by 2 bases and J by 5 bases; unmatched bases: 5. Germline CDR1 is SGHDN and CDR2 is FVKESK. The CDR3 sequence is 14 residues long. The DNA for the CDR3 is TGTGCCAGCAGCCAAAGGGGGCCAGGGTATGGCTACACCTTC. It codes for CASSQRGPGYGYTF.

The chain employs TRBV28 and TRBJ1-5; D is unclear. CDR3 size: 12 residues. Germline assignment: CDR1 MDHEN and CDR2 SYDVKM. Trimming shortened V by 6 bases and J by 5 bases, and 8 bases separated the two germline ends. The CDR3 DNA reads as TGTGCCAGCAGCATCAATCATCAGCCCCAGCATTTT. As protein: CASSINHQPQHF.

The chain combines TRBV29-1 with TRBJ2-5, with D unclear. This CDR3 has 11 residues. Germline V lookup: CDR1 SQVTM, CDR2 ANQGSEA. The germline V and J ends were trimmed by 5 bases and 4 bases, with 8 bases remaining between them. The CDR3 protein is CSVYLSETQYF. Written as DNA, the CDR3 is TGCAGCGTTTATCTGTCAGAGACCCAGTACTTC.

The rearrangement links TRBV11-2 to TRBJ2-7; D ambiguous. Trimming stripped 0 bases from V and 3 bases from J, with 6 bases between. The CDR3 has 13 residues. CDR1 is SGHAT, CDR2 FQNNGV, per germline. The CDR3 DNA is TGTGCCAGCAGCTTAGATATGGGCTACGAGCAGTACTTC. Translating gives CASSLDMGYEQYF.